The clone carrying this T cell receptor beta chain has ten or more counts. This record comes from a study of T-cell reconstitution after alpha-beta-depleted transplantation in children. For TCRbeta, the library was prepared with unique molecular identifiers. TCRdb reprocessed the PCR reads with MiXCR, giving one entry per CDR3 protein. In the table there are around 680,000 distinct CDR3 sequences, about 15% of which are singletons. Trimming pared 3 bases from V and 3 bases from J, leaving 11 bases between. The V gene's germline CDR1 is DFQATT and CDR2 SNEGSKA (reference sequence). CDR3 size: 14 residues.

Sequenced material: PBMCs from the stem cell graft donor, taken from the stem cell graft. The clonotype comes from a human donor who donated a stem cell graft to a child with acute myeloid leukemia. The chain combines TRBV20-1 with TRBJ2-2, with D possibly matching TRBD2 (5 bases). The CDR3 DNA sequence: TGCAGTGCTAGGGACGCGAGGGACACCGGGGAGCTGTTTTTT. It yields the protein CSARDARDTGELFF.